This T cell receptor beta chain appears in the sequencing data of a study of radiation and T cells in renal cell carcinoma. The method was immunoSEQ multiplex PCR; TCRdb's version includes in-frame clones alone and lacks a portion of them. The profile shows over 15,000 clones, roughly 57% of them singletons. The germline V gene has CDR1 SGHRS and CDR2 YFSETQ. The CDR3 length is 15 residues. Treatment indicated: treatment-naive control, cytoreductive nephrectomy. The tumor was a clear cell renal cell carcinoma. Note on this clone: Germline is not matched at one junction end, which may reflect a read error.

Sequencing was performed on tumor tissue, taken from a patient whose treatment was nephrectomy without radiotherapy. The receptor was derived from a man in his forties or fifties with renal cell carcinoma. The rearrangement uses TRBV5-1 and TRBJ2-7; D perhaps matches TRBD1 (5 bases). CDR3 residues: CASSLKPQGSYEQYF. The CDR3 DNA sequence: TGTGCCAGCAGCCTCAAACCTCAGGGAAGTTACGAGCAGTACTTC.